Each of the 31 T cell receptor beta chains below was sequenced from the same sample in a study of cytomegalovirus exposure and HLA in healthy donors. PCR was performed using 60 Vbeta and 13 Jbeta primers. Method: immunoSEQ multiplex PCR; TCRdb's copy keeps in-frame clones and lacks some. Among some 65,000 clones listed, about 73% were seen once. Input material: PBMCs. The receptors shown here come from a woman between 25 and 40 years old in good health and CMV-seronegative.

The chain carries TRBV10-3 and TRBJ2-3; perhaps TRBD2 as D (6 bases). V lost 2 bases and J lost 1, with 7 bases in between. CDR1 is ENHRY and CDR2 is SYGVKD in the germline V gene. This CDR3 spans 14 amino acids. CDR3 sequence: CAISEPSGTDTQYF. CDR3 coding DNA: TGTGCCATCAGTGAGCCTAGCGGCACAGATACGCAGTATTTT.

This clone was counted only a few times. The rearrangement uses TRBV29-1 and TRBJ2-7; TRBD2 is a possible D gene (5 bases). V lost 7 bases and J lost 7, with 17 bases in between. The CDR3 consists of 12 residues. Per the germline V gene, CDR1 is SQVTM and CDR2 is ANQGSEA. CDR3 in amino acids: CSAYQTRTEQYF. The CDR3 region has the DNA TGCAGCGCCTACCAGACAAGGACTGAGCAGTACTTC.

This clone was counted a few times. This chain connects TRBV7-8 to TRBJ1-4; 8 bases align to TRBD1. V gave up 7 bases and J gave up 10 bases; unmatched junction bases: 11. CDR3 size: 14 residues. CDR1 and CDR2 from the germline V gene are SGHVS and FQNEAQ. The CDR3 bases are TGTGCCAGCACGAAGGACAGGGCGGAGGGAAAACTGTTTTTT. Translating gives CASTKDRAEGKLFF.

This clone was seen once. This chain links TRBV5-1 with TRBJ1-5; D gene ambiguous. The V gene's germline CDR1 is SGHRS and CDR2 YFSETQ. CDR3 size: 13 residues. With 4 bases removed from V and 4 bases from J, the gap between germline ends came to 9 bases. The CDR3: CASSASENQPQHF. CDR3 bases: TGCGCCAGCAGCGCCTCGGAGAATCAGCCCCAGCATTTT.

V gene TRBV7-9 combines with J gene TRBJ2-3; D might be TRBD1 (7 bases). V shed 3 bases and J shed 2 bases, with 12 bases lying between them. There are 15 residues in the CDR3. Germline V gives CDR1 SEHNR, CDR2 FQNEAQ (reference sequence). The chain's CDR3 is CASSFARGATDTQYF. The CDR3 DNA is TGTGCCAGCAGCTTTGCCAGGGGGGCCACAGATACGCAGTATTTT.

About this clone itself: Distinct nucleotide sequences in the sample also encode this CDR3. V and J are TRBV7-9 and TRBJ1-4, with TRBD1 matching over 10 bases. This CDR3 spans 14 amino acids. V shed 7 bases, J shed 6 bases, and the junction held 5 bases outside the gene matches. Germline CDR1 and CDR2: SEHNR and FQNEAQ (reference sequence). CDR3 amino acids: CASIPGTGDEKLFF. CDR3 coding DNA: TGTGCCAGCATCCCCGGGACAGGGGATGAAAAACTGTTTTTT.

CDR3 sequence (DNA): TGTGCCAGCAGCCAAGTACCACAGGCCGGGGAGACCCAGTACTTC. Residues: CASSQVPQAGETQYF. The V call is TRBV4-2, the J call TRBJ2-5; perhaps TRBD1 as D (5 bases). The CDR3 totals 15 residues. Trimming stripped 1 base from V and 5 bases from J, with 14 bases between. CDR1 LGHNA and CDR2 YNFKEQ come from the germline V gene.

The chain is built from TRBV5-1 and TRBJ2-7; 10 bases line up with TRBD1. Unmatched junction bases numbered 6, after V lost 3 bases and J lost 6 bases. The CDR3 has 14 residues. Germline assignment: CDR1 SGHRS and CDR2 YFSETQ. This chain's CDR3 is CASSSRTGGSEQYF. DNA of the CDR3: TGCGCCAGCAGCTCAAGGACAGGGGGGAGCGAGCAGTACTTC.

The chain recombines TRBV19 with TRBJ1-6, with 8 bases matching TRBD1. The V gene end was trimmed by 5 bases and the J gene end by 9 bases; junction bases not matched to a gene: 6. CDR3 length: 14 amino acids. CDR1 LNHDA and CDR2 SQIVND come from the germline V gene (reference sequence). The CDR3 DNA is TGTGCCAGTAGTGGCCCGGACAGGGTTTCACCCCTCCACTTT. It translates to CASSGPDRVSPLHF. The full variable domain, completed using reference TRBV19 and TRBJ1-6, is DGGITQSPKYLFRKEGQNVTLSCEQNLNHDAMYWYRQDPGQGLRLIYYSQIVNDFQKGDIAEGYSVSREKKESFPLTVTSAQKNPTAFYLCASSGPDRVSPLHFGNGTRLTVT.

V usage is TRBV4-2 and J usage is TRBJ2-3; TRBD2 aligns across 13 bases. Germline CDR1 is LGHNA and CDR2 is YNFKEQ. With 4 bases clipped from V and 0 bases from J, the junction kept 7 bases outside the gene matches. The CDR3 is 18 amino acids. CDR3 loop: CASSPRTSGGLSTDTQYF. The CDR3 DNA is TGTGCCAGCAGCCCCCGGACTAGCGGGGGACTCAGCACAGATACGCAGTATTTT.

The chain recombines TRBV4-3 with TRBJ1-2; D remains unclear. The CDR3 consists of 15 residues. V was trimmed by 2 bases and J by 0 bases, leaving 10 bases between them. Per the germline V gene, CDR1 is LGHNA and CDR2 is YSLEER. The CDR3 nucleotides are TGCGCCAGCAGCCAAAACAGATACACTAACTATGGCTACACCTTC. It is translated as CASSQNRYTNYGYTF.

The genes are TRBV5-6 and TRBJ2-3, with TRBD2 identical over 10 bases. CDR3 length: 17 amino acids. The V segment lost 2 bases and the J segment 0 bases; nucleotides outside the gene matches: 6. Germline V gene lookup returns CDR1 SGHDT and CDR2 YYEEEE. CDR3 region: CASSLYIAGGSTDTQYF. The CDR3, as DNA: TGTGCCAGCAGCTTATACATAGCGGGGGGAAGCACAGATACGCAGTATTTT.

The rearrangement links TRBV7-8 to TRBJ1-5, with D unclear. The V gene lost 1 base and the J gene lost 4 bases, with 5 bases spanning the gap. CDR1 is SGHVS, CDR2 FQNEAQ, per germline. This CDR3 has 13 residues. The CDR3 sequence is CASSLGRNQPQHF. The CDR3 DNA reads TGTGCCAGCAGCTTAGGCAGGAATCAGCCCCAGCATTTT.

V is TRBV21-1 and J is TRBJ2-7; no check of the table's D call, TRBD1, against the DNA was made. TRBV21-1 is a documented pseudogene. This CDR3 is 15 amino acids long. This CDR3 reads CASSKAPDRGCEQYF. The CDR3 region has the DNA TGTGCCAGCAGCAAAGCCCCCGACAGGGGATGCGAGCAGTACTTC.

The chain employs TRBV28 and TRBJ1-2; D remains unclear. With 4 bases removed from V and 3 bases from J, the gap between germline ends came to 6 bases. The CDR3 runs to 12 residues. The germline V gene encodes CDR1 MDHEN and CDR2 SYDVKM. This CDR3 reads CASSSYDYGYTF. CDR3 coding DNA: TGTGCCAGCAGTTCCTACGACTATGGCTACACCTTC.

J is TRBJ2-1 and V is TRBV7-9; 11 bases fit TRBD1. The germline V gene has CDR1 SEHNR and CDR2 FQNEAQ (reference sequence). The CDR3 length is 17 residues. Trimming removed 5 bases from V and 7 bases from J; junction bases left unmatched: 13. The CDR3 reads CASSRRGGTGGGNEQFF. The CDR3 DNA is TGTGCCAGCAGCAGGAGAGGGGGGACAGGGGGAGGGAATGAGCAGTTCTTC. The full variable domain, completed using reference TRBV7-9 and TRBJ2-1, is DTGVSQNPRHKITKRGQNVTFRCDPISEHNRLYWYRQTLGQGPEFLTYFQNEAQLEKSRLLSDRFSAERPKGSFSTLEIQRTEQGDSAMYLCASSRRGGTGGGNEQFFGPGTRLTVL.

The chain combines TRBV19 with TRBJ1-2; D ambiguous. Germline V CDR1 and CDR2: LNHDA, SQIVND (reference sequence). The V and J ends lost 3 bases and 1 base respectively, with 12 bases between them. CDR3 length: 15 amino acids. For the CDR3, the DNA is TGTGCCAGTAGTATCAAGGCAGGCCATAACTATGGCTACACCTTC. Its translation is CASSIKAGHNYGYTF.

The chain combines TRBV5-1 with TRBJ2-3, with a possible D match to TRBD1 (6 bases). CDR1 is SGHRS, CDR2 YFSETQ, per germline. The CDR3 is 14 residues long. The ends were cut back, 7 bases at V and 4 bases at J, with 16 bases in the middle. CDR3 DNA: TGCGCCAGCCGACAGGATACTAGTTCAGATACGCAGTATTTT. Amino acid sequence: CASRQDTSSDTQYF.

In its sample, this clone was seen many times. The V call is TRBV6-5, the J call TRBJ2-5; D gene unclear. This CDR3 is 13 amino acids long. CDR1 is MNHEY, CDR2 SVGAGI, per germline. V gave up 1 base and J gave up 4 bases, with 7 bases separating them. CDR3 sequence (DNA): TGTGCCAGCAGTTACTTATATCGAGAGACCCAGTACTTC. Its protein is CASSYLYRETQYF.

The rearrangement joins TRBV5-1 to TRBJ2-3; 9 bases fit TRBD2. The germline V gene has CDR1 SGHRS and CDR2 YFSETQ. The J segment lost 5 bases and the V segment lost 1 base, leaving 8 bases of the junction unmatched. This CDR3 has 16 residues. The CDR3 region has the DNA TGCGCCAGCAGCTTGACTAGCGGGTTTTCGGGAGATACGCAGTATTTT. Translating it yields CASSLTSGFSGDTQYF.

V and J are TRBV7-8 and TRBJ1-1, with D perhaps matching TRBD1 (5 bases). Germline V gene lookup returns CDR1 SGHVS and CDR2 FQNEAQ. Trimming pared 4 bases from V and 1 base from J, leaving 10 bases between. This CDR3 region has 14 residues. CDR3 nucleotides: TGTGCCAGCAGCTCGGGACTCACGAACACTGAAGCTTTCTTT. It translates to CASSSGLTNTEAFF.

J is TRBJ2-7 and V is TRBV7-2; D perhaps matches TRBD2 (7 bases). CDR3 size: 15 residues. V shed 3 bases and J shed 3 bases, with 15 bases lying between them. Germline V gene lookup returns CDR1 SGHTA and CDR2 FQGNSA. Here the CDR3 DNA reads TGTGCCAGCAGCTTGATGTGGGGGGGCGTCTACGAGCAGTACTTC. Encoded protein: CASSLMWGGVYEQYF.

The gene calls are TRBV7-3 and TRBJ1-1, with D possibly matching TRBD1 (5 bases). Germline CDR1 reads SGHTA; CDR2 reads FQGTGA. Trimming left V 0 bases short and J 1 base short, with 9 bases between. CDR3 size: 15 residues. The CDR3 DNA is TGTGCCAGCAGCTTAACTGGGCAGGGGAACACTGAAGCTTTCTTT. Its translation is CASSLTGQGNTEAFF.

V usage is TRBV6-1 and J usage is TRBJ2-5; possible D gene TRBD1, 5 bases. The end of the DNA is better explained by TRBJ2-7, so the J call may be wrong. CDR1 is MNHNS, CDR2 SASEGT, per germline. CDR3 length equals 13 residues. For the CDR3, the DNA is TGTGCCAGCAGTTTAGACAGTCCTTACGAGCAGTACTTC. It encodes CASSLDSPYEQYF.

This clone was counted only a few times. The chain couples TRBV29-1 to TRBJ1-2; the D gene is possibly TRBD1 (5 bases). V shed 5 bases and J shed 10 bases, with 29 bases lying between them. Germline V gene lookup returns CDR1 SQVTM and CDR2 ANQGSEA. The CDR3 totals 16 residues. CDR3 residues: CSVLNPPTVVRGVYTF. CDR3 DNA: TGCAGCGTTCTTAACCCTCCGACAGTGGTCCGTGGTGTCTACACCTTC.

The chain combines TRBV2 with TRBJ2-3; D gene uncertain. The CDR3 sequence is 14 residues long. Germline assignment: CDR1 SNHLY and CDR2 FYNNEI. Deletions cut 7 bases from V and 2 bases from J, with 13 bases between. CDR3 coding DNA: TGTGCCAGCACCCCAGGTGGCCACACAGATACGCAGTATTTT. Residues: CASTPGGHTDTQYF.

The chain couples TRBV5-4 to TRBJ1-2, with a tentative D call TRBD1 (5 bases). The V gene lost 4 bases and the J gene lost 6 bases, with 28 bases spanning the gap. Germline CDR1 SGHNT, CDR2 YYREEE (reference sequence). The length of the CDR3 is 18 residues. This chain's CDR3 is CASSPGSPRDGGRNGYTF. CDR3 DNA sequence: TGTGCCAGCAGCCCAGGGTCCCCCCGGGACGGCGGGAGGAATGGCTACACCTTC.

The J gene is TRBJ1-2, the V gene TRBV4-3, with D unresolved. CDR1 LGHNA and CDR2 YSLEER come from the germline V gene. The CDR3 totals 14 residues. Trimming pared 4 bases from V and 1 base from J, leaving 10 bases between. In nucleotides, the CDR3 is TGCGCCAGCAGCCCTCTCGCGATTAACTATGGCTACACCTTC. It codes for CASSPLAINYGYTF.

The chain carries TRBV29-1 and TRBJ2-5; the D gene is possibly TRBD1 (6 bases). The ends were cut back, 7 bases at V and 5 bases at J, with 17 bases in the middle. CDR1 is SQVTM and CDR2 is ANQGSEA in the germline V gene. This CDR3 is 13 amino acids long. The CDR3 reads CSAEWGQRETQYF. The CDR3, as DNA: TGCAGCGCCGAATGGGGGCAAAGGGAGACCCAGTACTTC.

The CDR3 bases are TGTGCCAGCAGCTTCGGTTACGAGCAGTACTTC. It yields the protein CASSFGYEQYF. This chain connects TRBV5-4 to TRBJ2-7; D uncertain. V lost 2 bases to trimming and J lost 4 bases, with 4 bases between them. CDR3 size: 11 residues. From germline, CDR1 is SGHNT and CDR2 YYREEE (reference sequence).

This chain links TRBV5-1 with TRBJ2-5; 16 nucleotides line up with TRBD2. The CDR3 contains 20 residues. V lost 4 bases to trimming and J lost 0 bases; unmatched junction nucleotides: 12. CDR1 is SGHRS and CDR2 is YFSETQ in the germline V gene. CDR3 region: CASSRGLAGGNILNQETQYF. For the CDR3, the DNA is TGCGCCAGCAGCAGGGGACTAGCGGGGGGGAACATACTAAACCAAGAGACCCAGTACTTC. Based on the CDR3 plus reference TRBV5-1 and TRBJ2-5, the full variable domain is KAGVTQTPRYLIKTRGQQVTLSCSPISGHRSVSWYQQTPGQGLQFLFEYFSETQRNKGNFPGRFSGRQFSNSRSEMNVSTLELGDSALYLCASSRGLAGGNILNQETQYFGPGTRLLVL.